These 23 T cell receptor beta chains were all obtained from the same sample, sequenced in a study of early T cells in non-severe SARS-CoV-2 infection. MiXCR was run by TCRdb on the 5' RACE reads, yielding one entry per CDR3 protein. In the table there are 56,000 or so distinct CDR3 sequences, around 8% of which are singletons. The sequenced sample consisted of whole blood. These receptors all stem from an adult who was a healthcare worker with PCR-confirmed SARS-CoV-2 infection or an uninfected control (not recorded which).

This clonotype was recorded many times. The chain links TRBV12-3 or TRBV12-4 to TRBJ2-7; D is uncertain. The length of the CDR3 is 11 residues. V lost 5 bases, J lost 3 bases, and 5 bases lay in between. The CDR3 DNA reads TGTGCCAGCAGTAACCTCTACGAGCAGTACTTC. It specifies CASSNLYEQYF.

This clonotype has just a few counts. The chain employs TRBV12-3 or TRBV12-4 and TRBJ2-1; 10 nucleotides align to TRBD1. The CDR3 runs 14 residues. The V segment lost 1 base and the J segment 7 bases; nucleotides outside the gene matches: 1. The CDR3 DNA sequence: TGTGCCAGCAGTTTAGGGGACAGGGGAAATGAGCAGTTCTTC. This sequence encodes CASSLGDRGNEQFF.

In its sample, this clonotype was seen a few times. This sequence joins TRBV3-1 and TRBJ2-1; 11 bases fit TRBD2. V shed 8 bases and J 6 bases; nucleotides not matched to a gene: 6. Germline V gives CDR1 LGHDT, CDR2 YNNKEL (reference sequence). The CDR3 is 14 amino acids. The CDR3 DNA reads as TGTGCCAGCGGGCTAGCGGGGGGAGGCAATGAGCAGTTCTTC. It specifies CASGLAGGGNEQFF.

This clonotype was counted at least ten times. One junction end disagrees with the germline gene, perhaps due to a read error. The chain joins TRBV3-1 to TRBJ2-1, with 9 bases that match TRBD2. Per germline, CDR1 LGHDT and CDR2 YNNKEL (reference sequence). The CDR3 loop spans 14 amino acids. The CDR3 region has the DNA TGTGCCAGCAGCCAAGGAGTGGAGAGTGGGGGACTAGCCTTC. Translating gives CASSQGVESGGLAF.

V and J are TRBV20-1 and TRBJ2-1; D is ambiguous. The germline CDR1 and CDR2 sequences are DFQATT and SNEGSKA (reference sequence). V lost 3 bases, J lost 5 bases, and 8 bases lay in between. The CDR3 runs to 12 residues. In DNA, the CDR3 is TGCAGTGCTAGTCCCCAGAACAATGAGCAGTTCTTC. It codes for CSASPQNNEQFF.

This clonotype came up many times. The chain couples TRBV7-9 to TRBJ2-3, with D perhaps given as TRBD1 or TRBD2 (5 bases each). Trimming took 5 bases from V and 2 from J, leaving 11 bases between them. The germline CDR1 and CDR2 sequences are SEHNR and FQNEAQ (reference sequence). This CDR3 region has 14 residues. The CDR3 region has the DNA TGTGCCAGCAGCGACGGGGCTTACACAGATACGCAGTATTTT. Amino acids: CASSDGAYTDTQYF.

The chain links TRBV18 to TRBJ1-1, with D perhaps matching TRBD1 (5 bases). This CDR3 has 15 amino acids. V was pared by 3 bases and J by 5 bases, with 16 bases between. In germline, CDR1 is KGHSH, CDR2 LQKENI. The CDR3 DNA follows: TGTGCCAGCTCACCGGGGCAGGGATCGATAACTGAAGCTTTCTTT. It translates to CASSPGQGSITEAFF.

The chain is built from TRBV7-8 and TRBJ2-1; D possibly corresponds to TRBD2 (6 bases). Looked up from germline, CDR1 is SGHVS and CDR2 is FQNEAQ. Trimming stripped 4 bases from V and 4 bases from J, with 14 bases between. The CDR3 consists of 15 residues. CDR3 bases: TGTGCCAGCAGCTATGGGAGGACCGGTTACAATGAGCAGTTCTTC. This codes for CASSYGRTGYNEQFF.

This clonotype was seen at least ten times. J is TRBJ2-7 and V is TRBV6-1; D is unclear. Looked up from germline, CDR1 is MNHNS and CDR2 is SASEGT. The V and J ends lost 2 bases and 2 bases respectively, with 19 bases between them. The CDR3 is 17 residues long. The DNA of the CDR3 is TGTGCCAGCAGTGAAAGTCTCCTAGGCACCATCGCCTACGAGCAGTACTTC. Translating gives CASSESLLGTIAYEQYF.

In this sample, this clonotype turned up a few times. The CDR3 DNA is TGCAGTGCTAGAGATAGGGGACAGGGACAAGAGACCCAGTACTTC. Translated: CSARDRGQGQETQYF. The rearrangement uses TRBV20-1 and TRBJ2-5, with 9 bases lining up with TRBD1. The CDR3 spans 15 residues. V lost 0 bases, J lost 2 bases, and 4 bases stayed unmatched. CDR1 is DFQATT, CDR2 SNEGSKA, per germline (reference sequence).

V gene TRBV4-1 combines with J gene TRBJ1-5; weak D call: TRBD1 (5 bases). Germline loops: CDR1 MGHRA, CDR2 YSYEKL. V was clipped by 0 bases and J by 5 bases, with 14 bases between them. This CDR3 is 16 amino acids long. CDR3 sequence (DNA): TGCGCCAGCAGCCAAGAGGACCAAGGGGTTGATCAGCCCCAGCATTTT. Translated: CASSQEDQGVDQPQHF.

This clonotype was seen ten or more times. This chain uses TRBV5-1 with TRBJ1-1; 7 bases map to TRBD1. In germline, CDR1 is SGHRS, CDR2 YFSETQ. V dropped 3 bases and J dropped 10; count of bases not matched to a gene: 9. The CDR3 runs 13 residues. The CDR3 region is CASSSGGLFGAFF. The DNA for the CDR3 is TGCGCCAGCAGCTCAGGGGGTTTATTCGGAGCTTTCTTT.

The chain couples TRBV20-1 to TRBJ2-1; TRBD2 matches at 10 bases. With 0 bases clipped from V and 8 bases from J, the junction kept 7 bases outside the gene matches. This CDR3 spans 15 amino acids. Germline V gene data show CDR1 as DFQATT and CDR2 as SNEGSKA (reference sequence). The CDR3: CSARDLASGSYEQFF. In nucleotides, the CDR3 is TGCAGTGCTAGAGATCTGGCTAGCGGGAGTTATGAGCAGTTCTTC.

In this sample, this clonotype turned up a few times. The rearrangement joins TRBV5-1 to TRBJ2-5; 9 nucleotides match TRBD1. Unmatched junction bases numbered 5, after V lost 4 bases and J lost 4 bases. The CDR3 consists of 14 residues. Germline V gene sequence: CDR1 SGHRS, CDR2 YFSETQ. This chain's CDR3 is CASSEQGARETQYF. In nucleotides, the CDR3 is TGCGCCAGCAGCGAACAGGGGGCTCGAGAGACCCAGTACTTC.

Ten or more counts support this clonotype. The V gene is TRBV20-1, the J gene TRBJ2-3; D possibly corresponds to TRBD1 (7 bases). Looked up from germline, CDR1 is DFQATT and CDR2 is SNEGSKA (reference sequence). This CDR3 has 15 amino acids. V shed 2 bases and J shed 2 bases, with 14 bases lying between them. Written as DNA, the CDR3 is TGCAGTGCTAGATCCGGAGGGACAGTCACAGATACGCAGTATTTT. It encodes CSARSGGTVTDTQYF.

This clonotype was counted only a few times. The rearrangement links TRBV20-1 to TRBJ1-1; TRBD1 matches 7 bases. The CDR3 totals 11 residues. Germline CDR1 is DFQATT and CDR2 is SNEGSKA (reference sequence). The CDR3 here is CRGAGGTEAFF. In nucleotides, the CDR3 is TGCAGGGGGGCAGGGGGCACTGAAGCTTTCTTT.

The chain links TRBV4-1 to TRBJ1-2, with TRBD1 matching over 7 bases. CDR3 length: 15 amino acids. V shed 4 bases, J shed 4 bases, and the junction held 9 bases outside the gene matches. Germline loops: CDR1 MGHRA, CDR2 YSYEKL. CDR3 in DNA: TGCGCCAGCAGCCCCCCTGACAGGGTACCCTATGGCTACACCTTC. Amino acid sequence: CASSPPDRVPYGYTF.

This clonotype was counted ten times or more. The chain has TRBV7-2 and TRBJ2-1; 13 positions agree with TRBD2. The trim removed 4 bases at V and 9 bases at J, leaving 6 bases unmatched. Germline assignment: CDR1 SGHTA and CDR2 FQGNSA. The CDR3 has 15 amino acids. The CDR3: CASSYRLAGGGEQFF. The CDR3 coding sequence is TGTGCCAGCAGCTATAGACTAGCGGGAGGAGGTGAGCAGTTCTTC.

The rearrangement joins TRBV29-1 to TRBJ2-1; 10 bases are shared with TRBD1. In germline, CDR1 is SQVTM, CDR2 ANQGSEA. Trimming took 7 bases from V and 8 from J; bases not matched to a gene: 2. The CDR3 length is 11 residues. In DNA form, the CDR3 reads TGCAGCGCGGGGACAGGGGATGAGCAGTTCTTC. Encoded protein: CSAGTGDEQFF.

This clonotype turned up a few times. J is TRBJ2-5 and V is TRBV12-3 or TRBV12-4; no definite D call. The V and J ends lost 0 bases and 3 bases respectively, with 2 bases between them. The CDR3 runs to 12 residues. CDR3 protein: CASSLAEETQYF. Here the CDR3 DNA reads TGTGCCAGCAGTTTAGCCGAAGAGACCCAGTACTTC.

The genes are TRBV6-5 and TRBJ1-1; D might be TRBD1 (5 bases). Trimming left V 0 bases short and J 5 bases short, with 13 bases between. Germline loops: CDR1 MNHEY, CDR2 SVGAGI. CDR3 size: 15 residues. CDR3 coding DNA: TGTGCCAGCAGTTACTCGACTTCAGGGTGGACTGAAGCTTTCTTT. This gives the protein CASSYSTSGWTEAFF.

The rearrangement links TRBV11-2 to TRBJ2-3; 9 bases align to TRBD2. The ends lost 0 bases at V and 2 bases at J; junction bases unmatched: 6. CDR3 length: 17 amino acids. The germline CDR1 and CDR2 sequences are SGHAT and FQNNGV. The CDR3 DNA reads TGTGCCAGCAGCTTAGATCGGGTAGCGGGGGCCACAGATACGCAGTATTTT. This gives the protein CASSLDRVAGATDTQYF.

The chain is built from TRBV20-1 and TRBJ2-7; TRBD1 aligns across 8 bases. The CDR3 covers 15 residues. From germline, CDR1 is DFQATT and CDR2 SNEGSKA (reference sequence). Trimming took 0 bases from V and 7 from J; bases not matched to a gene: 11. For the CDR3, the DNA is TGCAGTGCTAGAGATGATTCCAGGGGGCTGGGAGAGCAGTACTTC. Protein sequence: CSARDDSRGLGEQYF.